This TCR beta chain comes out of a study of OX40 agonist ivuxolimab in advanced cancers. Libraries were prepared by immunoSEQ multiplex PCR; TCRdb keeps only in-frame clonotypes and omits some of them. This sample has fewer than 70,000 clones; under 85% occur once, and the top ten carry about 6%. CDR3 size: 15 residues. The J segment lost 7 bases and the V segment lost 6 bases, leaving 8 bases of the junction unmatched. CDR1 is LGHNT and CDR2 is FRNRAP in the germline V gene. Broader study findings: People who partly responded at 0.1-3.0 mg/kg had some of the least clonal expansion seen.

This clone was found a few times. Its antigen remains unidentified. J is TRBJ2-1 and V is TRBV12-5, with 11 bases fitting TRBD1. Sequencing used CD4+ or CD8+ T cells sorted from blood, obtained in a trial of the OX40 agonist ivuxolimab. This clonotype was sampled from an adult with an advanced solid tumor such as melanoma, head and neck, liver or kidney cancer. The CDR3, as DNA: TGTGCTAGTGGCACAGGACAGGGGGCGCAGAATGAGCAGTTCTTC. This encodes CASGTGQGAQNEQFF.